The 3 T cell receptor beta chains in this list originate from one sample, sequenced in a study of T cell repertoires in cytomegalovirus infection. TCRdb re-called the reads through MiXCR, storing one row per CDR3 protein. The profile shows fewer than 950,000 distinct CDR3 sequences, 32% of them singletons. Antigens for these TCRs are unknown. The source material was cultured CD8+ T cells from PBMCs, sampled from culture after CMV antigen stimulation. These TCRs come from a human donor in good health (CMV status not recorded). Some clones in this sample may be carry-over from other donors' samples.

The table lists this clonotype with many counts. The V and J genes are TRBV7-8 and TRBJ2-3; 8 nucleotides match TRBD1. Trimming at V came to 1 base and at J to 4 bases, leaving 7 bases not matched to a gene. The CDR3 is 16 residues long. The germline V gene has CDR1 SGHVS and CDR2 FQNEAQ. The CDR3 DNA reads as TGTGCCAGCAGCTTAGACCGACAGGGGCGGGCAGATACGCAGTATTTT. Amino acids: CASSLDRQGRADTQYF.

Comments on this clonotype: One end of the junction does not line up with germline, which may come from a read error. This sequence joins TRBV11-1 and TRBJ2-1, with a tentative D call TRBD2 (6 bases). CDR1 is SGHAT and CDR2 is FQDESV in the germline V gene (reference sequence). The CDR3 has 16 amino acids. The CDR3 here is CASSLGPGVGHNKQFF. DNA of the CDR3: TGTGCCAGCAGCTTAGGTCCGGGGGTTGGCCACAATAAGCAGTTCTTC. Together with reference TRBV11-1 and TRBJ2-1, the CDR3 gives the full variable domain: EAEVAQSPRYKITEKSQAVAFWCDPISGHATLYWYRQILGQGPELLVQFQDESVVDDSQLPKDRFSAERLKGVDSTLKIQPAELGDSAMYLCASSLGPGVGHNKQFFGPGTRLTVL.

This clonotype came up many times. The V call is TRBV10-2, the J call TRBJ2-3; D perhaps matches TRBD2 (6 bases). This CDR3 has 12 amino acids. The V gene lost 6 bases and the J gene lost 6 bases, with 10 bases spanning the gap. Germline V gives CDR1 WSHSY, CDR2 SAAADI. CDR3 nucleotides: TGCGCCAGCAGCCCGACTAGTGATACGCAGTATTTT. It is translated as CASSPTSDTQYF.